Below, 8 T cell receptor beta chains from the same sample are listed, as sequenced in a study of blood T cell repertoires in COVID-19. Using immunoSEQ multiplex PCR, the repertoire was profiled, and TCRdb retains in-frame clones only, with some absent. The data hold 200,000 to 250,000 clones, with roughly 84% observed a single time. Input material: peripheral blood. These receptors were collected from a human donor in a cohort sampled during active COVID-19.

The chain couples TRBV28 to TRBJ2-7, with 7 nucleotides matching TRBD2. CDR1 is MDHEN, CDR2 SYDVKM, per germline. V gave up 5 bases and J gave up 2 bases; unmatched junction bases: 3. The CDR3 is made up of 13 amino acids. CDR3 amino acids: CASSTGRTYEQYF. In DNA, the CDR3 is TGTGCCAGCAGTACCGGGAGGACCTACGAGCAGTACTTC.

This chain links TRBV15 with TRBJ2-3; 14 bases are shared with TRBD2. The CDR3 extends over 17 amino acids. The V gene's germline CDR1 is LNHNV and CDR2 YYDKDF (reference sequence). Germline trimming cut 4 bases from V and 2 bases from J; bases unmatched to any gene: 5. The CDR3 DNA reads as TGTGCCACCAGCAAAGGACTAGCGGGAGGTGTCACAGATACGCAGTATTTT. Translation gives CATSKGLAGGVTDTQYF.

This chain joins TRBV19 and TRBJ2-5; a possible D gene is TRBD2 (5 bases). The germline CDR1 and CDR2 sequences are LNHDA and SQIVND (reference sequence). The CDR3 loop spans 14 amino acids. V was pared by 4 bases and J by 4 bases, with 13 bases between. The chain's CDR3 is CASSTLASSETQYF. CDR3 sequence (DNA): TGTGCCAGTAGTACGCTAGCTTCATCAGAGACCCAGTACTTC.

The chain has TRBV11-2 and TRBJ2-2, with a possible D match to TRBD2 (5 bases). Germline V lookup: CDR1 SGHAT, CDR2 FQNNGV. V shed 0 bases and J shed 5 bases, with 16 bases lying between them. CDR3 size: 17 residues. CDR3 bases: TGTGCCAGCAGCTTAGATGAGGGCAGGTCGGGAACCGGGGAGCTGTTTTTT. It yields the protein CASSLDEGRSGTGELFF.

V is TRBV10-3 and J is TRBJ2-6; D is uncertain. Per the germline V gene, CDR1 is ENHRY and CDR2 is SYGVKD. V was pared by 7 bases and J by 0 bases, with 7 bases between. The CDR3 is made up of 14 amino acids. As DNA, the CDR3 is TGTGCCATCACCGCAGACTCTGGGGCCAACGTCCTGACTTTC. Translation gives CAITADSGANVLTF.

The chain is built from TRBV7-9 and TRBJ1-3, with 10 bases that match TRBD1. Germline V gene data show CDR1 as SEHNR and CDR2 as FQNEAQ (reference sequence). With 2 bases clipped from V and 2 bases from J, the junction kept 3 bases outside the gene matches. This CDR3 has 16 residues. The CDR3 reads CASSLWDRGAGNTIYF. CDR3 bases: TGTGCCAGCAGCTTATGGGACAGGGGCGCTGGAAACACCATATATTTT.

Only one count was recorded for this clone. V usage is TRBV11-2 and J usage is TRBJ1-4, with 9 positions matching TRBD1. The germline V gene has CDR1 SGHAT and CDR2 FQNNGV. This CDR3 is 15 amino acids long. The V gene end was trimmed by 0 bases and the J gene end by 6 bases; junction bases not matched to a gene: 2. CDR3 in amino acids: CASSLEWDRDEKLFF. In DNA, the CDR3 is TGTGCCAGCAGCTTAGAATGGGACAGGGATGAAAAACTGTTTTTT.

Written as DNA, the CDR3 is TGTGCCAGCAGCCAAGCCGGAGGGAGGCAGTTCTTC. It codes for CASSQAGGRQFF. The rearrangement uses TRBV14 and TRBJ2-1; D is possibly TRBD2 (6 bases). Germline V gene lookup returns CDR1 SGHDN and CDR2 FVKESK. V lost 1 base and J 12 bases, leaving 10 bases between the germline ends. CDR3 length: 12 residues.